Described below is a single TCR beta chain sequence and its context. Its antigen remains unknown. Time point specified: newly diagnosed GD, antithyroid drugs for less than 3 months. Scientists built the TCR library using RNA that was extracted from PBMCs. Assembly of TCR beta libraries relied on iRepertoire HTBI primers together with Arm-PCR of CDR3 regions. TCRdb independently ran MiXCR on the multiplex PCR reads; one entry per CDR3 protein. This repertoire shows 680,000 or so distinct CDR3 sequences, about 16% found once; its top ten account for about 18%. The entry originates in a study of regulatory T cells in long-lasting Graves disease. Study-level points and caveats: Between persistent patients, about 2,700 public clonotypes were shared, exceeding the approximately 870 shared between new patients. TRBV28, TRBJ1-2 and TRBJ2-5 were segments that persistent disease favored.

Trimming removed 0 bases at V and 3 bases at J, with 3 bases between. CDR1 and CDR2 (germline): LNHDA, SQIVND (reference sequence). The CDR3 is 13 residues long. The data also belong to a second study, concerning T cells in Graves' hyperthyroidism and ophthalmopathy. From that study: Absence of ophthalmopathy progression within 18 months defined stable Graves' hyperthyroidism. The TCR CDR3 was amplified in a first-round RT-PCR using the HTBI primer set.

The TCR originated in a woman under 40 with Graves disease. V gene TRBV19 combines with J gene TRBJ1-5; D gene unclear. Material: peripheral blood mononuclear cells (PBMCs), obtained at new diagnosis, from a patient treated with antithyroid drugs. CDR3 nucleotide sequence: TGTGCCAGTAGTATAGAAAACAATCAGCCCCAGCATTTT. It translates to CASSIENNQPQHF.